Presented here are 22 T cell receptor beta chains from one specimen sequenced in a study of cytomegalovirus exposure and HLA in healthy donors. Use of 60 Vbeta and 13 Jbeta primers characterized the PCR. Libraries were prepared by immunoSEQ multiplex PCR; TCRdb keeps only in-frame clonotypes and omits some of them. The sample shows roughly 150,000 clones, 64% of them seen only once. Sequenced input: PBMCs. The origin of the receptors is a woman in her 30s in good health and CMV-seropositive.

The V call is TRBV4-2, the J call TRBJ2-3; D is unclear. The V gene lost 0 bases and the J gene lost 5 bases, with 9 bases spanning the gap. The CDR3 sequence is 14 residues long. Germline values: CDR1 LGHNA, CDR2 YNFKEQ. The CDR3, as DNA: TGTGCCAGCAGCCAAGAAATTACCGGAGATACGCAGTATTTT. Translated, it gives CASSQEITGDTQYF.

This sequence joins TRBV5-1 and TRBJ1-6, with TRBD1 matching over 9 bases. V lost 3 bases to trimming and J lost 8 bases; unmatched junction nucleotides: 9. This CDR3 region has 16 residues. Germline values: CDR1 SGHRS, CDR2 YFSETQ. As DNA, the CDR3 is TGCGCCAGCAGCTCGCTACCCGGGACAGGGTATTCACCCCTCCACTTT. Amino acids: CASSSLPGTGYSPLHF.

The J gene is TRBJ2-1, the V gene TRBV11-3, with D unclear. Germline lookup yields CDR1 SGHNT and CDR2 YENEEA. V gave up 3 bases and J gave up 5 bases, with 11 bases separating them. This CDR3 is 14 amino acids long. The CDR3 region is CASSFLLNDNEQFF. As DNA, the CDR3 is TGTGCCAGCAGCTTTCTACTAAACGACAATGAGCAGTTCTTC.

The chain carries TRBV7-2 and TRBJ1-1; weak D call: TRBD1 (6 bases). V lost 2 bases and J lost 7, with 11 bases in between. Germline V lookup: CDR1 SGHTA, CDR2 FQGNSA. The CDR3 runs to 13 residues. The DNA for the CDR3 is TGTGCCAGCAGCTTAACTTGGGGACATGAAGCTTTCTTT. It yields the protein CASSLTWGHEAFF.

The chain recombines TRBV10-3 with TRBJ1-1; 9 positions agree with TRBD1. Germline CDR1 is ENHRY and CDR2 is SYGVKD. Trimming removed 8 bases from V and 0 bases from J; junction bases left unmatched: 1. CDR3 length: 13 residues. The CDR3 nucleotides are TGTGCCATCGGGACAGGGATGAACACTGAAGCTTTCTTT. Residues: CAIGTGMNTEAFF.

The chain uses TRBV27 and TRBJ2-2; 10 bases map to TRBD2. The CDR3 contains 20 residues. The germline gives CDR1 MNHEY, CDR2 SMNVEV (reference sequence). The ends lost 6 bases at V and 1 base at J; junction bases unmatched: 17. The chain's CDR3 is CASRLFSGRASKGNTGELFF. The CDR3 region has the DNA TGTGCCAGCAGACTTTTCAGCGGGAGGGCATCGAAGGGGAACACCGGGGAGCTGTTTTTT.

The rearrangement uses TRBV7-2 and TRBJ2-2; 7 positions match TRBD1. The CDR3 runs 14 residues. Germline trimming cut 5 bases from V and 16 bases from J; bases unmatched to any gene: 16. Germline V gene lookup returns CDR1 SGHTA and CDR2 FQGNSA. The CDR3 is CASSLLTGSRLPFF. CDR3 coding DNA: TGTGCCAGCAGCCTACTGACAGGGTCCCGGCTCCCGTTTTTT.

The chain combines TRBV29-1 with TRBJ2-7, with 8 bases that match TRBD1. Trimming took 1 base from V and 0 from J; bases not matched to a gene: 8. Germline loops: CDR1 SQVTM, CDR2 ANQGSEA. The CDR3 extends over 16 amino acids. CDR3 residues: CSVEGLSGGFSYEQYF. The CDR3 DNA follows: TGCAGCGTTGAAGGGCTGTCAGGGGGCTTCTCCTACGAGCAGTACTTC.

V and J are TRBV6-5 and TRBJ1-5; D remains ambiguous. In germline, CDR1 is MNHEY, CDR2 SVGAGI. The V gene lost 4 bases and the J gene lost 4 bases, with 5 bases spanning the gap. CDR3 length: 12 residues. The CDR3: CASSWTNQPQHF. The CDR3 coding sequence is TGTGCCAGCAGTTGGACTAATCAGCCCCAGCATTTT.

The chain combines TRBV27 with TRBJ1-4; 9 bases are shared with TRBD1. The CDR3 loop spans 15 amino acids. Germline V CDR1 and CDR2: MNHEY, SMNVEV (reference sequence). After removal of 2 bases from V and 6 bases from J, the junction contained 4 bases not matched to a gene. In DNA form, the CDR3 reads TGTGCCAGCAGTTTAGTGGGACAGGGAGATGAAAAACTGTTTTTT. It yields the protein CASSLVGQGDEKLFF.

The chain couples TRBV9 to TRBJ1-6, with unresolved D. V was shortened by 0 bases and J by 0 bases, with 4 bases between the two germline ends. Germline CDR1 reads SGDLS; CDR2 reads YYNGEE. The CDR3 is 15 residues long. The CDR3, as DNA: TGTGCCAGCAGCGTAGGAGCCTCCTATAATTCACCCCTCCACTTT. Protein: CASSVGASYNSPLHF.

The chain combines TRBV7-3 with TRBJ1-2; D gene unclear. The germline CDR1 and CDR2 sequences are SGHTA and FQGTGA. V was pared by 5 bases and J by 12 bases, with 7 bases between. The CDR3 contains 9 residues. CDR3 loop: CASSTRDTF. The CDR3 nucleotides read TGTGCCAGCAGCACCCGGGACACCTTC.

The chain combines TRBV6-1 with TRBJ2-2, with 7 bases matching TRBD2. Per germline, CDR1 MNHNS and CDR2 SASEGT. The CDR3 sequence is 18 residues long. The V gene end was trimmed by 4 bases and the J gene end by 4 bases; junction bases not matched to a gene: 15. CDR3 loop: CASSARTSLATGTGELFF. The CDR3 DNA follows: TGTGCCAGCAGTGCCCGAACCTCACTAGCGACCGGCACCGGGGAGCTGTTTTTT.

The rearrangement uses TRBV13 and TRBJ1-1; maybe TRBD1 (6 bases). V lost 2 bases and J 4 bases, leaving 14 bases between the germline ends. In germline, CDR1 is PRHDT, CDR2 FYEKMQ (reference sequence). CDR3 length: 15 residues. CDR3 sequence (DNA): TGTGCCAGCAGCTTATACCGACAGGTCCTCACTGAAGCTTTCTTT. Its translation: CASSLYRQVLTEAFF. The whole variable domain, filled in from reference TRBV13 and TRBJ1-1, reads AAGVIQSPRHLIKEKRETATLKCYPIPRHDTVYWYQQGPGQDPQFLISFYEKMQSDKGSIPDRFSAQQFSDYHSELNMSSLELGDSALYFCASSLYRQVLTEAFFGQGTRLTVV.

V usage is TRBV19 and J usage is TRBJ1-5, with a weak D call TRBD1 (6 bases). V lost 3 bases to trimming and J lost 3 bases, with 15 bases between them. Per the germline V gene, CDR1 is LNHDA and CDR2 is SQIVND (reference sequence). The CDR3 spans 16 residues. The CDR3 nucleotides are TGTGCCAGTAGTATTTGGGCAGGGGCACCCAATCAGCCCCAGCATTTT. This codes for CASSIWAGAPNQPQHF.

The rearrangement joins TRBV4-2 to TRBJ1-5; possibly TRBD1 for D (6 bases). The germline V and J ends were trimmed by 1 base and 4 bases, with 17 bases remaining between them. Germline assignment: CDR1 LGHNA and CDR2 YNFKEQ. CDR3 length: 17 amino acids. The chain's CDR3 is CASSQGTTDSPNQPQHF. In DNA form, the CDR3 reads TGTGCCAGCAGCCAAGGAACCACGGACAGCCCTAATCAGCCCCAGCATTTT.

J is TRBJ1-5 and V is TRBV30; 9 positions agree with TRBD1. V lost 2 bases, J lost 6 bases, and 11 bases stayed unmatched. CDR1 and CDR2 (germline): GTSNPN, SVGIG (reference sequence). This CDR3 region has 16 residues. The CDR3 protein is CAWSRPGTGRGQPQHF. The CDR3 coding sequence is TGTGCCTGGAGTAGGCCCGGGACAGGGCGCGGTCAGCCCCAGCATTTT.

About this clone itself: A read error may produce the germline difference seen at one junction end. The rearrangement joins TRBV5-6 to TRBJ2-3, with 10 bases that match TRBD2. Germline CDR1 reads SGHDT; CDR2 reads YYEEEE. The CDR3 spans 16 residues. This chain's CDR3 is CASSFFESGRADTRYF. The CDR3 nucleotides read TGTGCCAGCAGCTTTTTCGAGAGCGGGAGGGCAGATACGCGGTATTTT.

This chain links TRBV7-9 with TRBJ2-1; TRBD2 matches 7 bases. The CDR3 extends over 12 amino acids. Per germline, CDR1 SEHNR and CDR2 FQNEAQ (reference sequence). With V trimmed by 5 bases and J by 10 bases, 5 bases remained unmatched. The CDR3 bases are TGTGCCAGCAGCGGAAGCGGGATCGAGCAGTTCTTC. It specifies CASSGSGIEQFF.

This chain joins TRBV11-2 and TRBJ1-1; D is undetermined. The CDR3 spans 15 residues. Germline lookup yields CDR1 SGHAT and CDR2 FQNNGV. V was clipped by 5 bases and J by 1 base, with 14 bases between them. The DNA of the CDR3 is TGTGCCAGCAGCCCACAACAGTTTTCGAACACTGAAGCTTTCTTT. The encoded protein is CASSPQQFSNTEAFF.

In its sample, this clone was seen once. This rearrangement joins TRBV10-3 to TRBJ1-6; 10 bases are shared with TRBD1. The CDR3 loop spans 15 amino acids. Germline CDR1 and CDR2: ENHRY and SYGVKD. With V trimmed by 10 bases and J by 5 bases, 8 bases remained unmatched. The CDR3 DNA reads TGTGCCACAAAGACAGGGGGCGCGAATAATTCACCCCTCCACTTT. Its protein product is CATKTGGANNSPLHF.

J is TRBJ2-5 and V is TRBV10-3, with 14 bases fitting TRBD2. The CDR3 runs to 18 residues. Germline lookup yields CDR1 ENHRY and CDR2 SYGVKD. V lost 3 bases and J lost 4; bases outside the gene matches: 10. The CDR3, as DNA: TGTGCCATCAGTGACAACGGACTAGCGGGGGGTTATGCAGAGACCCAGTACTTC. Translated: CAISDNGLAGGYAETQYF.